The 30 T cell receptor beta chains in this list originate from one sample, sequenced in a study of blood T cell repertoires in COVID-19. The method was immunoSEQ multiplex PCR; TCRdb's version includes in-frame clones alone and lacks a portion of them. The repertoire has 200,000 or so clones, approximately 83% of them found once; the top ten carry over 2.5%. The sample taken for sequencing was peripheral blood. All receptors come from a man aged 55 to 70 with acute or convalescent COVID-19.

DNA of the CDR3: TGTGCCAGCTCACCCCAGAGGAGAGCAGATACGCAGTATTTT. This translates into CASSPQRRADTQYF. The chain recombines TRBV18 with TRBJ2-3; D is unresolved. Trimming took 3 bases from V and 4 from J, leaving 11 bases between them. Germline CDR1 reads KGHSH; CDR2 reads LQKENI. This CDR3 has 14 residues. The full variable domain, rest sourced from reference TRBV18 and TRBJ2-3, is NAGVMQNPRHLVRRRGQEARLRCSPMKGHSHVYWYRQLPEEGLKFMVYLQKENIIDESGMPKERFSAEFPKEGPSILRIQQVVRGDSAAYFCASSPQRRADTQYFGPGTRLTVL.

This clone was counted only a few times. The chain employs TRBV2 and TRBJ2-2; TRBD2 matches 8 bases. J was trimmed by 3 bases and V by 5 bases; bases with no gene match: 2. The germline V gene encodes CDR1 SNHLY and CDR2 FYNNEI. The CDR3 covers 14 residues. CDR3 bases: TGTGCCAGCAGTCTAGCGGGCTACACCGGGGAGCTGTTTTTT. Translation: CASSLAGYTGELFF.

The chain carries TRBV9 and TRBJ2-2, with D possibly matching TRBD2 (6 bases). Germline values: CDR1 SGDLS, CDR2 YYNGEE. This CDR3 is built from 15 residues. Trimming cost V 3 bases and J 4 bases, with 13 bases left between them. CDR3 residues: CASSEGRSRTGELFF. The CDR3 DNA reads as TGTGCCAGCAGCGAGGGGAGGTCACGCACCGGGGAGCTGTTTTTT.

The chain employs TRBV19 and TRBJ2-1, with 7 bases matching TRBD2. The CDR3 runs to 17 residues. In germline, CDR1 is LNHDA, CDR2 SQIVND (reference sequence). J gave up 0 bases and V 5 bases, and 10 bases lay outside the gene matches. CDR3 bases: TGTGCCAGTAGTCCCGGACTCGCGGGAGTCTCCTACAATGAGCAGTTCTTC. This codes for CASSPGLAGVSYNEQFF.

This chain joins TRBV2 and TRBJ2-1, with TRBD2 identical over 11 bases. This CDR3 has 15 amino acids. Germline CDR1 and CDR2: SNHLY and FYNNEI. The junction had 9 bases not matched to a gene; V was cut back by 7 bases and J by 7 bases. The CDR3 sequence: CASTLSGRAGNEQFF. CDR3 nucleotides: TGTGCCAGCACCCTTAGCGGGAGGGCCGGTAATGAGCAGTTCTTC. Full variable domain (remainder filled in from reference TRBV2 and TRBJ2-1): EPEVTQTPSHQVTQMGQEVILRCVPISNHLYFYWYRQILGQKVEFLVSFYNNEISEKSEIFDDQFSVERPDGSNFTLKIRSTKLEDSAMYFCASTLSGRAGNEQFFGPGTRLTVL.

The CDR3: CASSFAGGSNEQFF. In DNA, the CDR3 is TGTGCCAGCAGCTTCGCGGGAGGGTCTAATGAGCAGTTCTTC. This chain uses TRBV11-2 with TRBJ2-1; TRBD2 agrees at 9 bases. The CDR3 covers 14 residues. V lost 3 bases to trimming and J lost 7 bases; unmatched junction nucleotides: 4. Germline V gives CDR1 SGHAT, CDR2 FQNNGV.

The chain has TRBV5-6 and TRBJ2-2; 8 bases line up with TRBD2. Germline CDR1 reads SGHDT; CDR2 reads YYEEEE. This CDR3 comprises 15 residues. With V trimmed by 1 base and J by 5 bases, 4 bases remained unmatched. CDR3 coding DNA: TGTGCCAGCAGCTTGACGGGAGGGCCGACCGGGGAGCTGTTTTTT. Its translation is CASSLTGGPTGELFF. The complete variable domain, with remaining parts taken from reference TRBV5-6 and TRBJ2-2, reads DAGVTQSPTHLIKTRGQQVTLRCSPKSGHDTVSWYQQALGQGPQFIFQYYEEEERQRGNFPDRFSGHQFPNYSSELNVNALLLGDSALYLCASSLTGGPTGELFFGEGSRLTVL.

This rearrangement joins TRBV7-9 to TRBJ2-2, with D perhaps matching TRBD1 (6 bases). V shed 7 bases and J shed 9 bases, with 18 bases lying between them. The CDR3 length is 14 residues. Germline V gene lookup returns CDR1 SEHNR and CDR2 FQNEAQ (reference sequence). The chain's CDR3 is CASTISTGRRELFF. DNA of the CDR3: TGTGCCAGCACCATCTCGACAGGCCGACGGGAGCTGTTTTTT. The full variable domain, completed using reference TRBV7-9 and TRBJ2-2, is DTGVSQNPRHKITKRGQNVTFRCDPISEHNRLYWYRQTLGQGPEFLTYFQNEAQLEKSRLLSDRFSAERPKGSFSTLEIQRTEQGDSAMYLCASTISTGRRELFFGEGSRLTVL.

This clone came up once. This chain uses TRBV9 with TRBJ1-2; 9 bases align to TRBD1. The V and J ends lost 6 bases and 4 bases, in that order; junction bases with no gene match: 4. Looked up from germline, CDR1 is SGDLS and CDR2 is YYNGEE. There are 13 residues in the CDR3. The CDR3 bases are TGTGCCAGCACCGGGACAGGGCTCTATGGCTACACCTTC. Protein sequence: CASTGTGLYGYTF.

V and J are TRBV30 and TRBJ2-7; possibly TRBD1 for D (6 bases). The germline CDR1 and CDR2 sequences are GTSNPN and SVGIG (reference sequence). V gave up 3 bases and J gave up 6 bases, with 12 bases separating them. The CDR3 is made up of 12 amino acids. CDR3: CAWSHGQLEQYF. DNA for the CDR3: TGTGCCTGGAGCCATGGACAGCTCGAGCAGTACTTC.

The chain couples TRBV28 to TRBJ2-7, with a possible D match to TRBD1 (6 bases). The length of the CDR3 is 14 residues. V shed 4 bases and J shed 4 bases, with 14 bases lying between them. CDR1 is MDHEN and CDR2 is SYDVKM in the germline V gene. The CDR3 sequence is CASSSVTGIYEQYF. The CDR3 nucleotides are TGTGCCAGCAGTTCCGTAACAGGGATTTACGAGCAGTACTTC. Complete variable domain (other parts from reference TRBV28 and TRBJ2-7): DVKVTQSSRYLVKRTGEKVFLECVQDMDHENMFWYRQDPGLGLRLIYFSYDVKMKEKGDIPEGYSVSREKKERFSLILESASTNQTSMYLCASSSVTGIYEQYFGPGTRLTVT.

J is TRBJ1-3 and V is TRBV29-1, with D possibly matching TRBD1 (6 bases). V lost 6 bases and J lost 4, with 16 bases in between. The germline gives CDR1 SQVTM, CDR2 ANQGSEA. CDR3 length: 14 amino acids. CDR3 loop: CSVNRQGYGNTIYF. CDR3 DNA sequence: TGCAGCGTAAATCGTCAGGGGTACGGAAACACCATATATTTT.

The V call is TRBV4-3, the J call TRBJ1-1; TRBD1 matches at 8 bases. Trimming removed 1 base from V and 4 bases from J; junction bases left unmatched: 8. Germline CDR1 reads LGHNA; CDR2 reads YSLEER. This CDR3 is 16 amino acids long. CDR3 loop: CASSQGRTGMGTEAFF. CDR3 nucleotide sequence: TGCGCCAGCAGCCAAGGGCGGACAGGGATGGGCACTGAAGCTTTCTTT.

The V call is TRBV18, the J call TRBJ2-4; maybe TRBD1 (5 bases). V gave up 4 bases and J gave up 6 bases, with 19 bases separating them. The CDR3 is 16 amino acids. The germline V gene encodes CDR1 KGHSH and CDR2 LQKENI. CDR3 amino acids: CASSLTDSPRINIQYF. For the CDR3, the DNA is TGTGCCAGCTCACTTACAGACAGTCCGAGAATAAACATTCAGTACTTC.

CDR3 DNA sequence: TGTGCCAGCAGTTCATTAATATGGGAGGCTGAAGCTTTCTTT. Its protein is CASSSLIWEAEAFF. The V gene is TRBV28, the J gene TRBJ1-1; D call uncertain. Germline CDR1 reads MDHEN; CDR2 reads SYDVKM. This CDR3 contains 14 residues. Between the trimmed V and J ends, which lost 4 bases and 6 bases, there was a span of 15 bases.

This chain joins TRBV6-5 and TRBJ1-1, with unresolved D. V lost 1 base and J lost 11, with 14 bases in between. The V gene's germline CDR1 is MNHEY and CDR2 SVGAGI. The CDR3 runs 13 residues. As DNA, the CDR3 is TGTGCCAGCAGTTACTACAGAAACACTGTCGCTTTCTTT. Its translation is CASSYYRNTVAFF.

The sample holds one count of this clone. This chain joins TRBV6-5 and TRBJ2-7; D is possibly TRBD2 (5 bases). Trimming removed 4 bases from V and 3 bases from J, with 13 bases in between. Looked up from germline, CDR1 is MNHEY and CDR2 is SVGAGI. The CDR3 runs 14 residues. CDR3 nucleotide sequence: TGTGCCAGCAGTTCCCCGGGGAATCGCTACGAGCAGTACTTC. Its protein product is CASSSPGNRYEQYF.

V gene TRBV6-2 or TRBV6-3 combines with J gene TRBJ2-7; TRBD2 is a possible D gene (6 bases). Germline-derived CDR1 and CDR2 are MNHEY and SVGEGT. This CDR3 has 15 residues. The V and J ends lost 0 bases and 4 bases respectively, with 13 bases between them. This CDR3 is CASSYSRFSGYEQYF. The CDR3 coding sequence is TGTGCCAGCAGTTACTCGAGATTTAGCGGTTACGAGCAGTACTTC.

For the CDR3, the DNA is TGTGCCAGCCGGGTACAGGACCAAGAGACCCAGTACTTC. The encoded protein is CASRVQDQETQYF. The J gene is TRBJ2-5, the V gene TRBV2; maybe TRBD1 (5 bases). The germline CDR1 and CDR2 sequences are SNHLY and FYNNEI. Trimming cost V 8 bases and J 0 bases, with 10 bases left between them. The CDR3 spans 13 residues.

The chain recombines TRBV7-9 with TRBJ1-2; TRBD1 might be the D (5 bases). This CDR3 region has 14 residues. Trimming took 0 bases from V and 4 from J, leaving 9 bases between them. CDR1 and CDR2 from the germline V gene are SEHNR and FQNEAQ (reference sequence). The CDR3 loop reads CASSLAQGGYGYTF. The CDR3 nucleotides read TGTGCCAGCAGCTTAGCTCAGGGCGGCTATGGCTACACCTTC.

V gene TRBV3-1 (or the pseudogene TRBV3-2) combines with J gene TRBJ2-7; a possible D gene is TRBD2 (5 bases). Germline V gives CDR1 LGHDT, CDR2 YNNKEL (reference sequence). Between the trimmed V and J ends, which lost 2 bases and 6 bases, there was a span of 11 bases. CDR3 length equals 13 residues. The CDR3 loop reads CASSQTRIGEQYF. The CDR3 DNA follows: TGTGCCAGCAGCCAAACTAGAATAGGCGAGCAGTACTTC.

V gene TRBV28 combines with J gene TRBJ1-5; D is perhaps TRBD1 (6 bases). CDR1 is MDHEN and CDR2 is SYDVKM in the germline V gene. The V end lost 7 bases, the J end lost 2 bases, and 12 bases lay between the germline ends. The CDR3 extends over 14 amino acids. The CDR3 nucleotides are TGTGCCAGCACCAAGGGGGGGGGCAATCAGCCCCAGCATTTT. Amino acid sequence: CASTKGGGNQPQHF.

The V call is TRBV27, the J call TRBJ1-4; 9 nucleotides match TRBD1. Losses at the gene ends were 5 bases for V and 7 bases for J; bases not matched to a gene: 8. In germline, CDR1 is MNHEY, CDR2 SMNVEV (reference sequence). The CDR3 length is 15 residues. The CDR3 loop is CASSLEGQGGEKLFF. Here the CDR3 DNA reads TGTGCCAGCAGTCTCGAGGGACAGGGAGGTGAAAAACTGTTTTTT.

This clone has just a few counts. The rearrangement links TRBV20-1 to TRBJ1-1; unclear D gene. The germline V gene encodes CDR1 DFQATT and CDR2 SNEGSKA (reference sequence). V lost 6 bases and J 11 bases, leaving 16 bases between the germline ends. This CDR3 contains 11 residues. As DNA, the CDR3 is TGCAGTGCCAGGATAGAACGCAGCGCTTTCTTT. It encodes CSARIERSAFF.

The chain's CDR3 is CASSPSGFGYEQYF. The DNA of the CDR3 is TGTGCCAGCAGTCCTAGCGGTTTTGGCTACGAGCAGTACTTC. This chain uses TRBV3-1 (or the pseudogene TRBV3-2) with TRBJ2-7, with 7 bases identical to TRBD2. V lost 6 bases and J lost 3; bases outside the gene matches: 8. The CDR3 has 14 residues. Germline V gives CDR1 LGHDT, CDR2 YNNKEL (reference sequence).

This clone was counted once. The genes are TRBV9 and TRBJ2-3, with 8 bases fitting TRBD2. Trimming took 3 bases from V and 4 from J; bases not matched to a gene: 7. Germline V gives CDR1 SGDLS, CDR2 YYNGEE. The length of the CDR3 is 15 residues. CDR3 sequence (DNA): TGTGCCAGCAGCGCCCGGGGGGGGAGCCCAGATACGCAGTATTTT. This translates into CASSARGGSPDTQYF.

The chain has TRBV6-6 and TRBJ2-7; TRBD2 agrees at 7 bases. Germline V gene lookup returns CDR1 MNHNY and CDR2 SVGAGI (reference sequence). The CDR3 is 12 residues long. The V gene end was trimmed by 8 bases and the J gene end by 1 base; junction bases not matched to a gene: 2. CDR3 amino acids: CASFSGSYEQYF. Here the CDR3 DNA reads TGTGCCAGCTTTAGCGGGTCCTACGAGCAGTACTTC.

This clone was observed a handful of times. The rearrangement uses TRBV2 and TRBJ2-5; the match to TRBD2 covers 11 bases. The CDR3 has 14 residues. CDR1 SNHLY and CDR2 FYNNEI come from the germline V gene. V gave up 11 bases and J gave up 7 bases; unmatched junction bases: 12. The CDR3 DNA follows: TGTGCCGGGAAGACTAGCGGGGCCAGACCGACCCAGTACTTC. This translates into CAGKTSGARPTQYF.

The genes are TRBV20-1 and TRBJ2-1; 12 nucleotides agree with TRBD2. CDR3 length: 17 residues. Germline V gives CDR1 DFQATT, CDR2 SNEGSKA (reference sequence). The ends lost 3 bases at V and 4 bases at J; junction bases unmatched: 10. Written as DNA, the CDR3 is TGCAGTGCTAGTCCTGCCCGACTAGCGGGAGAATACAATGAGCAGTTCTTC. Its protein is CSASPARLAGEYNEQFF.

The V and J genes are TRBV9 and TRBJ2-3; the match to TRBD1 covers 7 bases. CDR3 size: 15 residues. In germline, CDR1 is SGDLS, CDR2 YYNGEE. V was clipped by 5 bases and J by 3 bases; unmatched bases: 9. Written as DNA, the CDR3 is TGTGCCAGCAGGGACCAGACAGGGTTTACAGATACGCAGTATTTT. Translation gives CASRDQTGFTDTQYF. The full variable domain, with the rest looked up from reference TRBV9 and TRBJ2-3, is DSGVTQTPKHLITATGQRVTLRCSPRSGDLSVYWYQQSLDQGLQFLIQYYNGEERAKGNILERFSAQQFPDLHSELNLSSLELGDSALYFCASRDQTGFTDTQYFGPGTRLTVL.